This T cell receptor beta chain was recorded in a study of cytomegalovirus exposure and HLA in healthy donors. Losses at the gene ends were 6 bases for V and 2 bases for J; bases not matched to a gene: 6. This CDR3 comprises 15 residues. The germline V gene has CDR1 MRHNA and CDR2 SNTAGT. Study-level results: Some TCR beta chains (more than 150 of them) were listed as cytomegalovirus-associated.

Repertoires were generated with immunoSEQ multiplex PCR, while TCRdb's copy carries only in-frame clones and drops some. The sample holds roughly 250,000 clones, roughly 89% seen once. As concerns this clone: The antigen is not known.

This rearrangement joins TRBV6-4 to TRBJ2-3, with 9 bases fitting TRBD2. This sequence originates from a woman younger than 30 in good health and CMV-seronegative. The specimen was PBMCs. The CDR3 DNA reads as TGTGCCAGCAGCTCCGGCGGGGGGGCCACAGATACGCAGTATTTT. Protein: CASSSGGGATDTQYF.